This T cell receptor beta chain was sequenced in a study of shared clonotypes between healthy human individuals. Overall study findings and caveats: It was the non-shared clonotypes that had lower generation probabilities than clonotypes shared by all four donors.

Note on this clone: The antigen remains unidentified.

Germline V CDR1 and CDR2: KGHSH, LQKENI. The CDR3 contains 14 residues. Trimming took off 6 bases at V and 3 bases at J, with 11 bases between the two ends. Partitioning of CD4+ cells yielded a CD45RA+ naive subset and a CD45RA-negative memory subset. TCRdb's copy holds only in-frame clones and misses some; the assay was immunoSEQ multiplex PCR. This sample carries millions of clones, approximately 93% of them seen once, and the ten largest clones take 0.3% to 0.4%. Sequenced material: naive CD4+ T cells from PBMCs. Subset denoted: CD45RA+ positively selected. The genes are TRBV18 and TRBJ2-2; perhaps TRBD1 as D (6 bases). The sequence was obtained from a man aged 18 to 30 in good health. Some clones in this sample may be carry-over from other donors' samples. The CDR3 nucleotides read TGTGCCAGCTCCCTCGAGGGGGACACCGGGGAGCTGTTTTTT. This translates into CASSLEGDTGELFF.